This T cell receptor beta chain derives from a study of cytomegalovirus exposure and HLA in healthy donors (dated by TCRdb to 2015 to 2018). Regarding the complete study: According to an earlier analysis of a few hundred of the donors, about 170 million T cells yielded 100 million or so unique TCR beta sequences and 250 to 350 Gb of sequence data. About 280 gigabases of sequencing data and tens of millions of unique TCR sequences made up an early release that covered nearly 650 HLA-typed donors. Of the 398 genotyped donors, 81% fell in the genetic ancestry cluster associated with self-reported Caucasian donors. The study aimed to test whether cataloging public T cell receptors could reveal signatures of past pathogen exposure. The T cell repertoires of 670 or so subjects were profiled by immunosequencing and related to cytomegalovirus serostatus. Along with the roughly 670-subject first cohort, a separate validation cohort of more than 90 different subjects was used. The study combined high-throughput TCR immunosequencing, statistical association of individual TCRs with disease status, and machine learning to predict cytomegalovirus infection status. A later analysis re-analyzed previously published TCR beta repertoires from hundreds of donors and added high-resolution HLA genotyping to study TCR occurrence patterns. Rather than using new phenotypic data, the later analysis identified candidate immune exposures from TCR beta sequences and from how often those sequences occurred across donors. To decide whether each TCR beta V gene segment behaved as functional or pseudogenic, an earlier analysis of some 580 of the donors relied on high-throughput TCR beta sequencing. Donor age, sex, ethnicity and CMV serostatus were compiled together with the repertoire data. A later genetic analysis took genome-wide SNP genotypes for about 55% of the roughly 700 donors and used that subset as a discovery cohort. Every discovery cohort repertoire had been produced on one sequencing platform. Both class I and class II loci were covered by HLA typing, at four-digit resolution. The number of typed donors differed by locus: about 620-630 for A, B, C, DRB1 and DQB1; approximately 540 for DQA1; around 610 for DPA1; and roughly 470 for DPB1. Five DR-DQ haplotypes were treated as single units for association and clustering because of strong linkage in the cohort. Across 300 to 500 genotyped donors of the cohort, an average of about 240,000 unique TCR beta nucleotide sequences per donor were sequenced, and around 20% of those sequences were non-productive.

Results and caveats for the whole study, not just this receptor: Only TCR beta chains were sequenced in this cohort, and the absence of alpha or paired-chain data limited detectable features. According to the authors, the approach could potentially be generalized to other disease states and immunological phenotypes. A few of the identified cytomegalovirus-associated TCR beta chains were confirmed in vitro to be specific for cytomegalovirus antigens. Assigning TCR associations to individual alleles was difficult when HLA alleles, especially DR and DQ, strongly co-occurred. According to a later genetic analysis, donors in an Asian-associated ancestry cluster had fewer N-insertions in productive TCRs than the approximately 700-donor mean. Some IMGT-functional V segments, including TRBV6-2 and TRBV6-3, could not be told apart with the 87-base-pair reads, so those segments were excluded. Because HLA typing was unavailable for some donors at each locus, only the typed subset was used in association tests. Most TCR sequences were seen in very few donors, while some public TCRs were found in many individuals. In a later genetic analysis, a missense DCLRE1C variant was associated with V-gene and J-gene trimming of TCR beta chains, and the association was replicated in an independent cohort. According to a later analysis, most CMV-associated TCR beta chains appeared to be HLA-restricted, and the HLA associations seemed to be driven largely by CMV exposure. In a later analysis, TCR association rates were found to vary across HLA loci, with the most associated TCRs seen for DRB1 alleles and the fewest for HLA-C alleles. The presence/absence analyses assumed that sequencing depth was roughly uniform across donors, and that assumption may not be true. A later analysis reported that several top co-occurrence clusters appeared linked to parvovirus B19, influenza, CMV and Epstein-Barr virus. Immune exposure information for the cohort was limited to CMV serostatus. In a later analysis, HLA-associated TCR beta chains showed more clonal expansion and lower generation probabilities than non-associated chains that were equally common. A later analysis associated about 17,000 TCR beta sequences with specific HLA alleles at a false discovery rate of 0.05. Because counts were too low, approximately 18 rarely observed V segments, including chromosome 9 orphons, were excluded from the earlier analysis of 587 of the donors. A further reported finding was that TCR beta sequences accurately predicted the HLA-A and HLA-B alleles for most subjects in the first cohort. Correlated functional status among segregating V segments might reflect linkage disequilibrium, but an unknown experimental factor could not be ruled out. Broadly in line with IMGT annotations, most TCR beta V segments showed up in productive rearrangements about 90% or about 30% of the time in an earlier analysis of several hundred of the donors. A cluster of highly shared sequence variants was judged likely to be a technical artifact of the sequencing pipeline. The classifier was reported to diagnose cytomegalovirus status with high specificity and sensitivity in both the original and validation cohorts. In the study, around 150 TCR beta chains were listed as associated with cytomegalovirus.

A note on this clone: Its antigen is currently not known.

Receptors were amplified or captured by the immunoSEQ multiplex PCR assay. For the multiplex PCR, a mixture combining 60 forward primers for TCR Vbeta segments and 13 reverse primers for TCR Jbeta segments was used. The CDR3 region of rearranged TCR beta genes was amplified from genomic DNA by a multiplex PCR assay. On the Illumina HiSeq System, the amplified TCR beta libraries were sequenced as 87-base-pair reads. In the authors' own workflow: A later analysis counted 65 million to 90 million unique TCR beta chains across the 550 to 800 repertoires, and roughly 10 million of these chains were shared by at least two donors. Raw reads were error-corrected and collapsed into unique sequences by a nearest-neighbor algorithm in which closely related sequences were merged to remove PCR and sequencing errors. Alignment of CDR3 sequences to IMGT reference sequences was used to assign V, D and J gene segments. Each retained sequence needed at least a six-nucleotide match to both a V gene segment and a J gene segment. Rearrangements were called productive when the CDR3 lacked stop codons and stayed in frame with V and J; all others were non-productive. CDR3 was defined according to IMGT convention as the region running from the second conserved V-encoded cysteine to the conserved J-encoded phenylalanine. Sequences without an unambiguous match to a single V gene segment were excluded from the earlier analysis of about 640 of the donors. In an earlier analysis of a few hundred of the donors, a V segment was called functional when productive rearrangements were above 56.7%, and segregating when the standard deviation between donors exceeded 5%. A statistical classification framework was developed to diagnose cytomegalovirus status using the catalog of TCR beta chain sequences. A later analysis assigned V and J genes by comparing TCR nucleotide sequences with IMGT/GENE-DB human TR gene sequences. A later analysis assigned CDR3 sequences and most-parsimonious VDJ recombination scenarios with the TCRdist pipeline. In a later analysis, every TCR beta chain was defined by the combination of its CDR3 amino acid sequence and its V-gene family, and reads without a unique V-gene family were dropped. As a way to deal with suspected cross-contamination and a sequencing artifact, a later analysis dropped 450 to 700 nucleotide sequences that were highly shared and had low generation probability. In a later analysis, a clonal expansion index for each public chain was calculated from normalized within-repertoire ranks of inferred template counts. In a later analysis, generation probabilities were computed with a VDJ recombination model fitted to out-of-frame rearrangements, and the resulting probabilities were checked against IGoR. In a later analysis, hypergeometric tests were used to score TCR-TCR, TCR-HLA and TCR-CMV co-occurrence, with a repertoire-size bias correction applied to TCR pairs. In a later analysis, false discovery rates were estimated by permuting HLA or CMV assignments 20 times. In a later analysis, co-occurring TCRs were grouped using DBSCAN, with TCRdist sequence similarity added in when clustering inside HLA-allele-positive subsets. For co-occurrence clustering, repertoires with fewer than 30,000 or more than 120,000 public chains were excluded, along with roughly 5 repertoires with anomalous nucleotide sharing. Imported from immuneACCESS, the table was reduced by TCRdb to in-frame sequences with V and J called. These copies leave out some clones; in studies compared against another copy, an unresolved V gene accounts for under half, and the cause of the remainder is not known. That table gives V, J and clone size, and the DNA gave D and trimming. The sample's table covers some 70,000 clones. The top ten hold under 6.5% of the sample.

The cohort consisted of approximately 690 healthy bone marrow donors. At the time of sampling, all cohort members were nominally healthy, though unrecorded immune exposures were likely present. The donor tested CMV seronegative and was one of the 352 seronegative cohort members. Each donor provided a peripheral blood sample, and peripheral blood mononuclear cells were used for TCR beta sequencing. Genomic DNA extraction from the blood cell samples was performed with the Qiagen DNeasy Blood Extraction Kit. V is pruned by 6 bases and J by 13 bases, leaving 6 bases of the junction without a gene match. There are 11 amino acids in the CDR3, from cysteine to phenylalanine inclusive. Solely the CDR3 DNA is kept, with 33 bases framed from the first base. Looking up the germline V gene yields CDR1 MDHEN and CDR2 SYDVKM.

This clonotype was sampled from a man in his forties in good health and CMV-seronegative. Sequenced material: PBMCs. Recombination connected TRBV28 to TRBJ2-1, and 7 junctional nucleotides match TRBD1. The nucleotides read TGTGCCAGCAGCAACCGGGACAGTCAGTTCTTC. This is translated as CASSNRDSQFF.